This TCR beta chain is drawn from a study of blood T cell repertoires in COVID-19. Whole-study context: Acute-phase and convalescent COVID-19 samples originated in the United States, Italy and Spain. PBMCs, B-cell-depleted T cells, or T cells provided the cDNA or gDNA that made up the material.

This clone appeared a few times. How the authors handled the data: Reference gene primer amplification in the assay estimated nucleated cell counts. Sequencing was performed with immunoSEQ multiplex PCR; in TCRdb, only in-frame clones are kept and a portion is missing. That table furnishes V, J and clone size, whereas the DNA furnished D and trimming. The data show about 380,000 clones, roughly 89% seen once. CDR3 length: 13 amino acids. V gave up 6 bases and J gave up 8 bases; unmatched junction bases: 2. V and J are TRBV12-3 or TRBV12-4 and TRBJ1-6; 9 positions match TRBD1. The receptor was derived from a man between 18 and 35 years old with active or convalescent COVID-19. The specimen sequenced was peripheral blood. The chain's CDR3 is CASRGQGHSPLHF. In DNA, the CDR3 is TGTGCCAGCAGGGGACAGGGTCATTCACCCCTCCACTTT.